This TCR beta chain was retrieved from a study of technical replicates of blood from several donors. TCRdb's table, derived via immunoSEQ multiplex PCR, lists solely in-frame clones and lacks some. The table includes 54,000 or so clones, roughly 92% detected once. This receptor was identified in a human donor in good health. Sequencing was done on a sample of T cells isolated from PBMCs.

CDR3 sequence: CASRFMGAGTYTGELFF. CDR3 sequence (DNA): TGTGCCAGCAGGTTCATGGGAGCGGGGACATACACCGGGGAGCTGTTTTTT. The chain is built from TRBV7-9 and TRBJ2-2; weak D call: TRBD2 (7 bases). This CDR3 has 17 residues. V lost 6 bases to trimming and J lost 3 bases, with 20 bases between them. Per the germline V gene, CDR1 is SEHNR and CDR2 is FQNEAQ (reference sequence).